This T cell receptor (beta chain) was documented in a study of CD8 T cells in Susac syndrome. With 7 bases clipped from V and 5 bases from J, the junction kept 3 bases outside the gene matches. The CDR3 runs 12 residues. CDR1 PRHDT and CDR2 FYEKMQ come from the germline V gene (reference sequence). The multiple sclerosis control group consisted of treatment-naive patients whose relapsing-remitting disease, which was either stable or active, fulfilled revised McDonald criteria. TEMRA cells were enriched by FACS, while CD8+ and CD4+ T cells were obtained through a negative isolation that was performed magnetically. It was with random hexamers that roughly 0.45 to 1 ug RNA was reverse transcribed. Using its own MiXCR run on the immunoSEQ multiplex PCR reads, TCRdb lists one record per CDR3 protein. The repertoire holds 200,000 to 250,000 distinct CDR3 sequences, with more than 85% as singletons.

V is TRBV13 and J is TRBJ2-5, with 8 bases matching TRBD2. The receptor was isolated from a human donor with multiple sclerosis. The specimen was CD8+ T cells from PBMCs. CDR3: CASTGGRETQYF. The CDR3 coding sequence is TGTGCCAGCACGGGGGGGCGTGAGACCCAGTACTTC.